The rows below give T cell receptor beta chains drawn from one sample of a study of CD8+CD57+ T cells in acquired aplastic anemia. TCRdb called the reads again in MiXCR, with one record for every CDR3 protein. The table includes about 180,000 distinct CDR3 sequences, roughly three fifths detected once. Input material: sorted CD4+, CD8+, or CD8+CD57+ T cells (not recorded which) from PBMCs. The receptors here all came from a human donor with aplastic anemia. Each CDR3 is given with its conserved first and last residue. A D gene is named only where the DNA matches it firmly. Where a row states a size, it is once, few, many or the class of an expanded clone; other rows omit it.

abundance: -; j_gene: TRBJ2-3; v_gene: TRBV20-1; d_gene: -; CDR3aa: CSADTGRTDTQYF; CDR3nt: TGCAGTGCAGATACAGGGAGGACAGATACGCAGTATTTT
abundance: many; j_gene: TRBJ2-1; v_gene: TRBV7-6; d_gene: -; CDR3aa: CASSLRGRYNEQFF; CDR3nt: TGTGCCAGCAGCTTAAGAGGGCGGTACAATGAGCAGTTCTTC
abundance: few; j_gene: TRBJ2-3; v_gene: TRBV10-2; d_gene: -; CDR3aa: CASTPPHTDTQYF; CDR3nt: TGCGCCAGCACGCCCCCCCACACAGATACGCAGTATTTT
abundance: -; j_gene: TRBJ1-1; v_gene: TRBV7-9; d_gene: -; CDR3aa: CASSFGGNRAEAFF; CDR3nt: TGTGCCAGCAGCTTTGGGGGCAACCGGGCTGAAGCTTTCTTT
abundance: -; j_gene: TRBJ2-7; v_gene: TRBV14; d_gene: -; CDR3aa: CASSILSGSYEQYF; CDR3nt: TGTGCCAGCAGCATCTTATCAGGCTCCTACGAGCAGTACTTC
abundance: -; j_gene: TRBJ1-2; v_gene: TRBV19; d_gene: TRBD1; CDR3aa: CASIRTGDGGYTF; CDR3nt: TGTGCCAGTATCCGGACAGGGGATGGGGGCTACACCTTC
abundance: -; j_gene: TRBJ1-2; v_gene: TRBV7-4; d_gene: -; CDR3aa: CASSPSQGGNYGYTF; CDR3nt: TGTGCCAGCAGCCCCTCCCAGGGTGGGAACTATGGCTACACCTTC
abundance: -; j_gene: TRBJ1-5; v_gene: TRBV7-8; d_gene: -; CDR3aa: CASSLGDTDQPQHF; CDR3nt: TGTGCCAGCAGCTTAGGGGACACAGACCAGCCCCAGCATTTT
abundance: many; j_gene: TRBJ1-6; v_gene: TRBV7-8; d_gene: -; CDR3aa: CASSRTGQGIGSPLHF; CDR3nt: TGTGCCAGCAGTCGAACGGGTCAGGGTATAGGTTCACCCCTCCACTTT
abundance: -; j_gene: TRBJ1-2; v_gene: TRBV28; d_gene: TRBD1; CDR3aa: CASSLPMTGNSGYTF; CDR3nt: TGTGCCAGCAGTTTACCCATGACAGGGAACTCTGGCTACACCTTC
abundance: few; j_gene: TRBJ2-2; v_gene: TRBV12-3/TRBV12-4; d_gene: -; CDR3aa: CASGNTGELFF; CDR3nt: TGTGCCAGCGGTAACACCGGGGAGCTGTTTTTT
abundance: -; j_gene: TRBJ1-2; v_gene: TRBV5-8; d_gene: -; CDR3aa: CASIRQGANYGYTF; CDR3nt: TGTGCCAGCATCCGGCAGGGAGCTAACTATGGCTACACCTTC
abundance: few; j_gene: TRBJ1-1; v_gene: TRBV7-9; d_gene: -; CDR3aa: CASSTGTEGAEAFF; CDR3nt: TGTGCCAGCAGCACCGGGACGGAGGGAGCTGAAGCTTTCTTT
abundance: -; j_gene: TRBJ2-1; v_gene: TRBV15; d_gene: TRBD2; CDR3aa: CATSRGSAGGWDEQFF; CDR3nt: TGTGCCACCAGCAGAGGTAGCGCGGGAGGGTGGGATGAGCAGTTCTTC
abundance: -; j_gene: TRBJ2-7; v_gene: TRBV27; d_gene: TRBD1; CDR3aa: CASSVQGANYEQYF; CDR3nt: TGTGCCAGCAGTGTCCAGGGGGCCAACTACGAGCAGTACTTC
abundance: -; j_gene: TRBJ2-7; v_gene: TRBV7-9; d_gene: -; CDR3aa: CASSLWTEARHEQYF; CDR3nt: TGTGCCAGCAGCTTATGGACAGAGGCGCGGCACGAGCAGTACTTC
abundance: many; j_gene: TRBJ1-4; v_gene: TRBV15; d_gene: -; CDR3aa: CATSRDSGTPEKLFF; CDR3nt: TGTGCCACCAGCAGAGATTCGGGGACACCTGAAAAACTGTTTTTT
abundance: many; j_gene: TRBJ1-5; v_gene: TRBV19; d_gene: -; CDR3aa: CATRWVEGWNQPQHF; CDR3nt: TGTGCCACCAGATGGGTTGAAGGGTGGAATCAGCCCCAGCATTTT
abundance: -; j_gene: TRBJ1-2; v_gene: TRBV5-6; d_gene: -; CDR3aa: CASSYEPGHNSYGYSF; CDR3nt: TGTGCCAGCAGTTACGAACCGGGACACAACAGCTATGGCTACTCCTTC
abundance: -; j_gene: TRBJ2-3; v_gene: TRBV20-1; d_gene: TRBD2; CDR3aa: CSAISESAGGTGTDTQYF; CDR3nt: TGCAGTGCCATCAGTGAGTCCGCGGGGGGGACTGGCACAGATACGCAGTATTTT
abundance: few; j_gene: TRBJ2-1; v_gene: TRBV12-3/TRBV12-4; d_gene: -; CDR3aa: CASSDGQGWDEQFF; CDR3nt: TGTGCCAGCAGTGACGGTCAGGGCTGGGATGAGCAGTTCTTC
abundance: -; j_gene: TRBJ2-7; v_gene: TRBV11-2; d_gene: -; CDR3aa: CASSWSRDEQYF; CDR3nt: TGTGCCAGCAGCTGGTCGCGGGACGAGCAGTACTTC
abundance: -; j_gene: TRBJ1-2; v_gene: TRBV3-1; d_gene: -; CDR3aa: CASSQGYPVEGYTF; CDR3nt: TGTGCCAGCAGCCAAGGGTACCCAGTGGAGGGCTACACCTTC
abundance: -; j_gene: TRBJ1-3; v_gene: TRBV7-4; d_gene: TRBD1; CDR3aa: CASRRGTGPSSGNTIYF; CDR3nt: TGTGCCAGCAGGCGAGGGACAGGACCGAGCTCTGGAAACACCATATATTTT
abundance: -; j_gene: TRBJ2-7; v_gene: TRBV2; d_gene: -; CDR3aa: CASSEGRPGSYEQHF; CDR3nt: TGTGCCAGCAGTGAAGGCCGCCCGGGCAGCTACGAGCAGCACTTC
abundance: -; j_gene: TRBJ1-2; v_gene: TRBV15; d_gene: TRBD1; CDR3aa: CATSTLPGQPENYGYTF; CDR3nt: TGTGCCACCAGCACCTTACCGGGACAGCCGGAGAACTATGGCTACACCTTC
abundance: -; j_gene: TRBJ2-1; v_gene: TRBV7-9; d_gene: -; CDR3aa: CASSFVDSHNEQFF; CDR3nt: TGTGCCAGCAGCTTCGTCGACAGCCACAATGAGCAGTTCTTC
abundance: many; j_gene: TRBJ2-7; v_gene: TRBV20-1; d_gene: TRBD1; CDR3aa: CSARDGTGDVGQYF; CDR3nt: TGCAGTGCTAGGGACGGGACAGGGGATGTCGGGCAGTACTTC
abundance: -; j_gene: TRBJ2-7; v_gene: TRBV10-2; d_gene: TRBD2; CDR3aa: CASSYQAGLPYEQYF; CDR3nt: TGTGCCAGCAGTTACCAAGCGGGACTCCCCTACGAGCAGTACTTC
abundance: -; j_gene: TRBJ2-7; v_gene: TRBV19; d_gene: TRBD1; CDR3aa: CASSSPRRTGGNYEQYF; CDR3nt: TGTGCCAGTAGTTCCCCCCGAAGGACAGGGGGCAACTACGAGCAGTACTTC
abundance: -; j_gene: TRBJ1-2; v_gene: TRBV10-3; d_gene: -; CDR3aa: CAISEPGPSRGYTF; CDR3nt: TGTGCCATCAGTGAACCCGGGCCATCGAGGGGCTACACCTTC
abundance: -; j_gene: TRBJ2-7; v_gene: TRBV7-9; d_gene: -; CDR3aa: CASSREGSYEQYF; CDR3nt: TGTGCCAGCAGCCGCGAGGGATCCTACGAGCAGTACTTC
abundance: -; j_gene: TRBJ1-1; v_gene: TRBV28; d_gene: TRBD1; CDR3aa: CASTTGGWGEAFF; CDR3nt: TGTGCCAGCACCACAGGGGGGTGGGGGGAAGCTTTCTTT
abundance: few; j_gene: TRBJ2-2; v_gene: TRBV6-6; d_gene: TRBD1; CDR3aa: CASSFIRTGGTGELFF; CDR3nt: TGTGCCAGCAGTTTTATCCGGACAGGGGGCACCGGGGAGCTGTTTTTT
abundance: -; j_gene: TRBJ2-2; v_gene: TRBV19; d_gene: TRBD2; CDR3aa: CASSRGLAGGELFF; CDR3nt: TGTGCCAGTAGTCGCGGACTAGCGGGAGGGGAGCTGTTTTTT
abundance: -; j_gene: TRBJ2-7; v_gene: TRBV20-1; d_gene: TRBD1; CDR3aa: CSARDIKGAPTSYEQYF; CDR3nt: TGCAGTGCTAGAGATATCAAGGGGGCCCCCACCTCCTACGAGCAGTACTTC
abundance: once; j_gene: TRBJ2-3; v_gene: TRBV19; d_gene: -; CDR3aa: CASSSDTQYF; CDR3nt: TGTGCCAGTAGTAGTGATACGCAGTATTTT
abundance: few; j_gene: TRBJ1-6; v_gene: TRBV15; d_gene: -; CDR3aa: CATSRVGRYNSPLHF; CDR3nt: TGTGCCACCAGCAGAGTGGGTAGATACAATTCACCCCTCCACTTT
abundance: many; j_gene: TRBJ1-5; v_gene: TRBV19; d_gene: -; CDR3aa: CASSSGVSNQPQHF; CDR3nt: TGTGCCAGTAGCTCCGGGGTAAGCAATCAGCCCCAGCATTTT
abundance: -; j_gene: TRBJ1-3; v_gene: TRBV2; d_gene: TRBD1; CDR3aa: CASSGGTGAGNTIYF; CDR3nt: TGTGCCAGCAGTGGAGGGACAGGGGCTGGAAACACCATATATTTT
abundance: -; j_gene: TRBJ1-6; v_gene: TRBV7-2; d_gene: -; CDR3aa: CASSLKGSYNSPLHF; CDR3nt: TGTGCCAGCAGCTTAAAGGGCTCCTATAATTCACCCCTCCACTTT
abundance: -; j_gene: TRBJ1-1; v_gene: TRBV11-2; d_gene: TRBD1; CDR3aa: CASSLNRGREAFF; CDR3nt: TGTGCCAGCAGCTTGAACAGGGGGCGGGAGGCTTTCTTT
abundance: many; j_gene: TRBJ1-2; v_gene: TRBV2; d_gene: -; CDR3aa: CASSETRRSNYGYTF; CDR3nt: TGTGCCAGCAGTGAAACCAGGCGTTCTAACTATGGCTACACCTTC
abundance: many; j_gene: TRBJ1-2; v_gene: TRBV9; d_gene: TRBD1; CDR3aa: CASSVDGQGGYGYTF; CDR3nt: TGTGCCAGCAGCGTAGACGGACAGGGAGGTTATGGCTACACCTTC
abundance: -; j_gene: TRBJ1-2; v_gene: TRBV7-3; d_gene: TRBD1; CDR3aa: CASSKGDITGGLWDYGYTF; CDR3nt: TGTGCCAGCAGCAAAGGCGATATTACAGGGGGCCTCTGGGACTATGGCTACACCTTC
abundance: -; j_gene: TRBJ2-1; v_gene: TRBV2; d_gene: -; CDR3aa: CASSEDPNQYNEQFF; CDR3nt: TGTGCCAGCAGTGAAGACCCAAATCAATACAATGAGCAGTTCTTC
abundance: -; j_gene: TRBJ2-5; v_gene: TRBV2; d_gene: -; CDR3aa: CASSPPGVQETQYF; CDR3nt: TGTGCCAGCAGCCCGCCGGGGGTACAAGAGACCCAGTACTTC
abundance: -; j_gene: TRBJ2-1; v_gene: TRBV20-1; d_gene: TRBD2; CDR3aa: CSASDQRGGLVWEQFF; CDR3nt: TGCAGTGCTAGCGACCAGCGGGGCGGACTTGTTTGGGAGCAGTTCTTC
abundance: -; j_gene: TRBJ2-5; v_gene: TRBV7-2; d_gene: TRBD1; CDR3aa: CASRRGLAETQYF; CDR3nt: TGTGCCAGCAGGAGGGGGCTTGCAGAGACCCAGTACTTC
abundance: once; j_gene: TRBJ2-3; v_gene: TRBV7-2; d_gene: -; CDR3aa: CASSLEGLEGTQYF; CDR3nt: TGTGCCAGCAGCTTAGAAGGGTTGGAGGGTACGCAGTATTTT